Each of the 16 T cell receptor beta chains below was sequenced from the same sample in a study of immune evolution from preneoplasia to lung adenocarcinoma. Method: immunoSEQ multiplex PCR; TCRdb's copy keeps in-frame clones and lacks some. Of 4,000 or so clones in the sample, roughly 82% were seen once. Material for sequencing was FFPE invasive lung adenocarcinoma tissue. Source of these receptors: a person aged 65-85 years with invasive lung adenocarcinoma.

The chain couples TRBV5-1 to TRBJ2-3; 9 bases align to TRBD2. Germline V gives CDR1 SGHRS, CDR2 YFSETQ. V gave up 3 bases and J gave up 5 bases; unmatched junction bases: 7. CDR3 size: 15 residues. This chain's CDR3 is CASSSIAGVRDTQYF. The CDR3 coding sequence is TGCGCCAGCAGCTCAATAGCGGGAGTCAGAGATACGCAGTATTTT.

This chain uses TRBV7-9 with TRBJ1-2, with a tentative D call TRBD1 (5 bases). The CDR3 sequence is 17 residues long. Trimming pared 5 bases from V and 1 base from J, leaving 20 bases between. CDR1 and CDR2 (germline): SEHNR, FQNEAQ (reference sequence). The CDR3 DNA reads as TGTGCCAGCAGCAAGAGGGGAGAAGGACGGCATAACTATGGCTACACCTTC. It codes for CASSKRGEGRHNYGYTF.

V is TRBV11-2 and J is TRBJ1-1; no reliable D call. V lost 6 bases to trimming and J lost 3 bases, with 11 bases between them. Germline V gives CDR1 SGHAT, CDR2 FQNNGV. The CDR3 totals 13 residues. Here the CDR3 reads CASSLSFYTEAFF. CDR3 DNA sequence: TGTGCCAGCAGTCTTTCCTTCTACACTGAAGCTTTCTTT.

The chain's CDR3 is CASSGPTGSREKLFF. CDR3 coding DNA: TGTGCCAGCAGCGGGCCGACAGGGTCGAGAGAAAAACTGTTTTTT. The chain carries TRBV7-2 and TRBJ1-4; 7 nucleotides match TRBD1. There are 15 residues in the CDR3. With V trimmed by 5 bases and J by 8 bases, 11 bases remained unmatched. The germline V gene has CDR1 SGHTA and CDR2 FQGNSA.

This chain connects TRBV18 to TRBJ1-2, with 8 bases aligning to TRBD1. The germline V gene has CDR1 KGHSH and CDR2 LQKENI. Trimming at V came to 3 bases and at J to 5 bases, leaving 2 bases not matched to a gene. The CDR3 loop spans 13 amino acids. The CDR3 bases are TGTGCCAGCTCACCGGACAGGGAATATGGCTACACCTTC. This codes for CASSPDREYGYTF.

The chain employs TRBV15 and TRBJ1-2; D remains unclear. The CDR3 covers 13 residues. V was pared by 6 bases and J by 0 bases, with 8 bases between. Germline CDR1 and CDR2: LNHNV and YYDKDF (reference sequence). In nucleotides, the CDR3 is TGTGCCACCAGTGAAGGTACTAACTATGGCTACACCTTC. Translated: CATSEGTNYGYTF.

The J gene is TRBJ2-2, the V gene TRBV6-5; D gene ambiguous. CDR3 length equals 13 residues. V lost 2 bases and J 2 bases, leaving 3 bases between the germline ends. Germline CDR1 MNHEY, CDR2 SVGAGI. For the CDR3, the DNA is TGTGCCAGCAGTTACCAAAACACCGGGGAGCTGTTTTTT. Protein: CASSYQNTGELFF.

The chain couples TRBV2 to TRBJ2-1; the D call may be TRBD1 or TRBD2 (5 bases each). Looked up from germline, CDR1 is SNHLY and CDR2 is FYNNEI. This CDR3 spans 12 amino acids. The CDR3 DNA reads TGTGCTCTCCGGGACGCCTCATGGGAGCAGTTCTTC. This codes for CALRDASWEQFF. Together with reference TRBV2 and TRBJ2-1, the CDR3 gives the full variable domain: EPEVTQTPSHQVTQMGQEVILRCVPISNHLYFYWYRQILGQKVEFLVSFYNNEISEKSEIFDDQFSVERPDGSNFTLKIRSTKLEDSAMYFCALRDASWEQFFGPGTRLTVL.

Judged by abundance, this clone is large (0.1 to 1%). The V and J genes are TRBV6-1 and TRBJ2-1; D uncertain. The V gene's germline CDR1 is MNHNS and CDR2 SASEGT. Trimming removed 10 bases at V and 0 bases at J, with 7 bases between. This CDR3 region has 12 residues. The CDR3 protein is CATWSSYNEQFF. In DNA form, the CDR3 reads TGTGCCACCTGGAGCTCCTACAATGAGCAGTTCTTC.

The chain is built from TRBV10-3 and TRBJ2-7, with 8 bases identical to TRBD2. There are 12 residues in the CDR3. Germline V gives CDR1 ENHRY, CDR2 SYGVKD. Trimming at V came to 4 bases and at J to 6 bases, leaving 2 bases not matched to a gene. CDR3 DNA: TGTGCCATCAGTGGGACTAGCTTCGAGCAGTACTTC. This gives the protein CAISGTSFEQYF.

The rearrangement joins TRBV18 to TRBJ2-7; D possibly corresponds to TRBD2 (5 bases). Trimming removed 1 base at V and 1 base at J, with 11 bases between. Per germline, CDR1 KGHSH and CDR2 LQKENI. The CDR3 spans 15 residues. Here the CDR3 DNA reads TGTGCCAGCTCACCACTTGGACTGGAGTCCTACGAGCAGTACTTC. Translating it yields CASSPLGLESYEQYF.

CDR3 sequence reads: CASSPGYPYEQYF. For the CDR3, the DNA is TGTGCCAGCAGTCCAGGGTATCCCTACGAGCAGTACTTC. V and J are TRBV6-5 and TRBJ2-7, with a weak D call TRBD1 (5 bases). Germline CDR1 is MNHEY and CDR2 is SVGAGI. CDR3 length: 13 amino acids. With 5 bases removed from V and 2 bases from J, the gap between germline ends came to 10 bases.

The CDR3 sequence is CATRSSGEETQYF. The CDR3 bases are TGTGCCACCAGATCTTCGGGGGAGGAGACCCAGTACTTC. The chain has TRBV15 and TRBJ2-5, with a tentative D call TRBD2 (6 bases). From germline, CDR1 is LNHNV and CDR2 YYDKDF (reference sequence). With 6 bases removed from V and 5 bases from J, the gap between germline ends came to 13 bases. This CDR3 comprises 13 residues.

This clone was detected once. The chain links TRBV5-1 to TRBJ2-7; no definite D call. V lost 0 bases and J lost 3, with 10 bases in between. This CDR3 has 14 amino acids. Germline CDR1 is SGHRS and CDR2 is YFSETQ. The CDR3 DNA reads as TGCGCCAGCAGCTTGGACTCCAACCTCTACGAGCAGTACTTC. Protein: CASSLDSNLYEQYF.

As for this clone: At one end, the junction sequence differs from germline, possibly due to a read error. The CDR3 DNA is TGTGCCAGTAGTATACGAGAGGGCTATGACTACACCTTC. Protein sequence: CASSIREGYDYTF. The chain is built from TRBV19 and TRBJ1-2; D uncertain. This CDR3 is 13 amino acids long. The germline gives CDR1 LNHDA, CDR2 SQIVND (reference sequence). Using reference TRBV19 and TRBJ1-2 for the parts outside the CDR3, the full variable domain is DGGITQSPKYLFRKEGQNVTLSCEQNLNHDAMYWYRQDPGQGLRLIYYSQIVNDFQKGDIAEGYSVSREKKESFPLTVTSAQKNPTAFYLCASSIREGYDYTFGSGTRLTVV.

The CDR3 spells CASSHPPATGTTNEKLFF. CDR3 DNA: TGCGCCAGCAGTCACCCTCCGGCTACAGGGACGACTAATGAAAAACTGTTTTTT. This chain connects TRBV23-1 to TRBJ1-4, with a weak D call TRBD1 (6 bases). TRBV23-1 is an open reading frame whose function is uncertain. V was clipped by 3 bases and J by 2 bases, with 19 bases between them. The CDR3 sequence is 18 residues long.